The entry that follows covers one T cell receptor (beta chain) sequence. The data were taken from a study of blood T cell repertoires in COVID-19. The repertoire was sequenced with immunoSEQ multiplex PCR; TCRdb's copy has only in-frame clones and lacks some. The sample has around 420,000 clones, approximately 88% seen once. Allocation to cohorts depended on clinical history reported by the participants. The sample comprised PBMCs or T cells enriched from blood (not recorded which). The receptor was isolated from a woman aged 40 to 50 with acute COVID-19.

This CDR3 reads CASSGGPNSNSPLHF. CDR3 DNA sequence: TGTGCCAGCAGTGGGGGGCCGAACTCAAATTCACCCCTCCACTTT. The V call is TRBV2, the J call TRBJ1-6; TRBD1 might be the D (6 bases). Germline CDR1 and CDR2: SNHLY and FYNNEI. Trimming removed 4 bases from V and 7 bases from J, with 14 bases in between. The CDR3 consists of 15 residues.